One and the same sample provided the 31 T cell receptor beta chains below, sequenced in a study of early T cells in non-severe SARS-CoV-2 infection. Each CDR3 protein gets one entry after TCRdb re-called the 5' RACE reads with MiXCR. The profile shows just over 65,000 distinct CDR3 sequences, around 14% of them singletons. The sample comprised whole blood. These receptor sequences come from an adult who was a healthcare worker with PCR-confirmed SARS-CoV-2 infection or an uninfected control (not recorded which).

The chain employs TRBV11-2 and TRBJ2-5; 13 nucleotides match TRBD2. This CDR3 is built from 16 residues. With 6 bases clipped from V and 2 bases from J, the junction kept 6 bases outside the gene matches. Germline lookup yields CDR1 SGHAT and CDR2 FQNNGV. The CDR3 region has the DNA TGTGCCAGCAGTACAGGGACTAGCGGGAATCAAGAGACCCAGTACTTC. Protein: CASSTGTSGNQETQYF.

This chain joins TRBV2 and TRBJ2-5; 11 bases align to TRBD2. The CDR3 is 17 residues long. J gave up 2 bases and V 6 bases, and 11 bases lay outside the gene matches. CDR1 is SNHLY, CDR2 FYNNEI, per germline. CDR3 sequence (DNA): TGTGCCAGCAGGCCCTTCGGGACTAGCGGATTACAAGAGACCCAGTACTTC. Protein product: CASRPFGTSGLQETQYF. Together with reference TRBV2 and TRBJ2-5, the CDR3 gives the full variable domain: EPEVTQTPSHQVTQMGQEVILRCVPISNHLYFYWYRQILGQKVEFLVSFYNNEISEKSEIFDDQFSVERPDGSNFTLKIRSTKLEDSAMYFCASRPFGTSGLQETQYFGPGTRLLVL.

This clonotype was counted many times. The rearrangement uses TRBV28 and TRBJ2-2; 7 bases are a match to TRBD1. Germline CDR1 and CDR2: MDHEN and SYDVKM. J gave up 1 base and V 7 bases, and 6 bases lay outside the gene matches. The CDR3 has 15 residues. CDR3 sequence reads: CASIVRTGNTGELFF. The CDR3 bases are TGTGCCAGCATTGTTCGGACAGGGAACACCGGGGAGCTGTTTTTT.

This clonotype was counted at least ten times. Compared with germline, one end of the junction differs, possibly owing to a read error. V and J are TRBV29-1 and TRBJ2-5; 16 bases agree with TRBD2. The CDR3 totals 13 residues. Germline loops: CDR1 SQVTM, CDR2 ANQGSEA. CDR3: CSGTGLAGGPLNF. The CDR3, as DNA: TGCAGCGGAACGGGACTAGCGGGAGGGCCTTTAAACTTC.

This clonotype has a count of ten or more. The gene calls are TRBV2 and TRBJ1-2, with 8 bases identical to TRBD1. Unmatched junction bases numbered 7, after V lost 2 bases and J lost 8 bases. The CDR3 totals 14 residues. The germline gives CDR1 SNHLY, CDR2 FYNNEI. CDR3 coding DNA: TGTGCCAGCAGTGAAACCCAGGGGGCTGAAGGCTACACCTTC. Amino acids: CASSETQGAEGYTF. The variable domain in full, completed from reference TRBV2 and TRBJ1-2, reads EPEVTQTPSHQVTQMGQEVILRCVPISNHLYFYWYRQILGQKVEFLVSFYNNEISEKSEIFDDQFSVERPDGSNFTLKIRSTKLEDSAMYFCASSETQGAEGYTFGSGTRLTVV.

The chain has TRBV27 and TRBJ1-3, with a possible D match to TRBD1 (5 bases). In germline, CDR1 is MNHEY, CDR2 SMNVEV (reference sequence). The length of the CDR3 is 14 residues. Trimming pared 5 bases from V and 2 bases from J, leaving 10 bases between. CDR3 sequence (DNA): TGTGCCAGCAGTCCCAGGGAAACTGGAAACACCATATATTTT. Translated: CASSPRETGNTIYF.

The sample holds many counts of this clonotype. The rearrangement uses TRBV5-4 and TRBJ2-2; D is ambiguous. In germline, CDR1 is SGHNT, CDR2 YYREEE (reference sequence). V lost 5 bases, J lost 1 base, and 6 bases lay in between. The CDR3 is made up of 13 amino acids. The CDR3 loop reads CASRSRNTGELFF. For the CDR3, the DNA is TGTGCCAGCAGATCTAGGAACACCGGGGAGCTGTTTTTT.

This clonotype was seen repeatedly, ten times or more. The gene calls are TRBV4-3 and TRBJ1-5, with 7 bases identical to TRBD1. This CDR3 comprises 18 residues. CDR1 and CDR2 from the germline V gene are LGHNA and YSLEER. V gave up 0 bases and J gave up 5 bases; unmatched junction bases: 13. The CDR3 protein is CASSQDPSATGYYQPQHF. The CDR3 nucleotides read TGCGCCAGCAGCCAAGATCCATCTGCGACAGGGTATTATCAGCCCCAGCATTTT.

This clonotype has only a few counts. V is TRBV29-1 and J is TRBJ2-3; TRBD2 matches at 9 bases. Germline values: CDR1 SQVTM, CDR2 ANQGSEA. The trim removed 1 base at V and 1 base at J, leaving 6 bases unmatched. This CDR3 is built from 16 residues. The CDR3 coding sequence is TGCAGCGTTGAAGGCGGTAGCGGGAGAGGCACAGATACGCAGTATTTT. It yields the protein CSVEGGSGRGTDTQYF.

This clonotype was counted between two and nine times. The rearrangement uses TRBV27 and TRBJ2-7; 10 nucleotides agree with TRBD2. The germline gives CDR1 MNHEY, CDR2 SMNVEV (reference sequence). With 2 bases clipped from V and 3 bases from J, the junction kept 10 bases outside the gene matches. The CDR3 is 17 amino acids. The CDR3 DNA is TGTGCCAGCAGTTTAGGCTGGTCTAGCGGGAGAAACTACGAGCAGTACTTC. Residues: CASSLGWSSGRNYEQYF.

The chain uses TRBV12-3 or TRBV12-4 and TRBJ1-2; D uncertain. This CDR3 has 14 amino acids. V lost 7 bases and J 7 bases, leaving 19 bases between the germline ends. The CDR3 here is CASTQSAPSTGYTF. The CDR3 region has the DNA TGTGCCAGCACCCAATCGGCCCCTTCCACTGGCTACACCTTC.

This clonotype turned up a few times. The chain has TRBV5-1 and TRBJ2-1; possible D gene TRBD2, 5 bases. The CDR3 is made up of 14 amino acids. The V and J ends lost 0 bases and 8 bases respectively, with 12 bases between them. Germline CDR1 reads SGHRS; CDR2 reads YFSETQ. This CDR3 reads CASSLAPGRDEQFF. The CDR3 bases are TGCGCCAGCAGCTTGGCGCCGGGAAGGGATGAGCAGTTCTTC.

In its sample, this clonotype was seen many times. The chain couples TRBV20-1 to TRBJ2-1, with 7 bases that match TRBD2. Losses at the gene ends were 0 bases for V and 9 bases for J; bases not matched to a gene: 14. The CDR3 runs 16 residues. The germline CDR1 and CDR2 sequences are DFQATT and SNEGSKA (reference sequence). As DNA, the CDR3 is TGCAGTGCTAGAGATAGGTGGGGCGGGAGCTATGGTGAGCAGTTCTTC. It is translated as CSARDRWGGSYGEQFF.

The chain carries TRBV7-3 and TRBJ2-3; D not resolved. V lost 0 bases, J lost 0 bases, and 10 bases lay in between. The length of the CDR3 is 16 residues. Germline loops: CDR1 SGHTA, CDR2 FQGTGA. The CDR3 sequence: CASSLTAIGSTDTQYF. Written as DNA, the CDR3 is TGTGCCAGCAGCTTAACGGCAATAGGCAGCACAGATACGCAGTATTTT. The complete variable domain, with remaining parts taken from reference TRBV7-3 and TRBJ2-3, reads GAGVSQTPSNKVTEKGKYVELRCDPISGHTALYWYRQSLGQGPEFLIYFQGTGAADDSGLPNDRFFAVRPEGSVSTLKIQRTERGDSAVYLCASSLTAIGSTDTQYFGPGTRLTVL.

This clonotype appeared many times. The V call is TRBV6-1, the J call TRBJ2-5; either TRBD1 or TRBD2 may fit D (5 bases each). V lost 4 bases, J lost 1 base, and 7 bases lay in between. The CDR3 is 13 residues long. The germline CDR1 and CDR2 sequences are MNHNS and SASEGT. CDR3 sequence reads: CASSGDGQETQYF. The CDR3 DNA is TGTGCCAGCAGTGGGGACGGCCAAGAGACCCAGTACTTC.

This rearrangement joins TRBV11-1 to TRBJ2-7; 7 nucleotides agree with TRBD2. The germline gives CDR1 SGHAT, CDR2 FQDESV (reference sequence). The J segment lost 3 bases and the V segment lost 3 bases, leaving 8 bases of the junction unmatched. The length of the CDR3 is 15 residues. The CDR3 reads CASSLATGLNYEQYF. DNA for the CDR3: TGTGCCAGCAGCTTGGCTACGGGACTAAACTACGAGCAGTACTTC.

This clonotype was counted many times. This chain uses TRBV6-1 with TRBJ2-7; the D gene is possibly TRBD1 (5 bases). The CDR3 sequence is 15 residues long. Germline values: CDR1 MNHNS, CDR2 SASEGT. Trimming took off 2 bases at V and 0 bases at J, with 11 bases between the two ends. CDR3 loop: CASSETGRSSYEQYF. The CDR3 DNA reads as TGTGCCAGCAGTGAAACAGGAAGGAGCTCCTACGAGCAGTACTTC.

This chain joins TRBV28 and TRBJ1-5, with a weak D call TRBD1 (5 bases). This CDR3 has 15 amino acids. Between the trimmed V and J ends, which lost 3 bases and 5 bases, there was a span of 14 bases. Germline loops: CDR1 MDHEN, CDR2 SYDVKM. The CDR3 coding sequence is TGTGCCAGCAGTTTCTTGCGGGGGACGCATCAGCCCCAGCATTTT. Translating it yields CASSFLRGTHQPQHF.

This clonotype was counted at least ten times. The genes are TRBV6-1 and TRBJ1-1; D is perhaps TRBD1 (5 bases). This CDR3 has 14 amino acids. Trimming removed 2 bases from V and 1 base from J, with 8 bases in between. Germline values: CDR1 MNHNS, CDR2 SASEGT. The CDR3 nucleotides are TGTGCCAGCAGTGAAAGACAGCCGAACACTGAAGCTTTCTTT. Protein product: CASSERQPNTEAFF.

The CDR3, as DNA: TGTGCCAGCAGCTCGGGTCTATTATTGGCAGATACGCAGTATTTT. Protein: CASSSGLLLADTQYF. The genes are TRBV11-2 and TRBJ2-3; D gene uncertain. Germline loops: CDR1 SGHAT, CDR2 FQNNGV. The CDR3 is 15 amino acids. The V and J ends lost 4 bases and 4 bases respectively, with 15 bases between them.

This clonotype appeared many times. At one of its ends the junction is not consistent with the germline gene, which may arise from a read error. The CDR3 is CSARDGDRASGYTF. In DNA form, the CDR3 reads TGCAGTGCGAGAGATGGGGACAGGGCTTCTGGCTACACCTTC. This chain connects TRBV20-1 to TRBJ1-2; 9 bases align to TRBD1. Germline V CDR1 and CDR2: DFQATT, SNEGSKA (reference sequence). The CDR3 contains 14 residues.

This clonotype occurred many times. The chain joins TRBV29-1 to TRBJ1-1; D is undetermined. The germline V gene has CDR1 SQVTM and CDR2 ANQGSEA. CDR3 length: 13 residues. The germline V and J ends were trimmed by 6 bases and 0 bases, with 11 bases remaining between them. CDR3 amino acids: CSVQMGMNTEAFF. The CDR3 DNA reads TGCAGCGTCCAAATGGGGATGAACACTGAAGCTTTCTTT.

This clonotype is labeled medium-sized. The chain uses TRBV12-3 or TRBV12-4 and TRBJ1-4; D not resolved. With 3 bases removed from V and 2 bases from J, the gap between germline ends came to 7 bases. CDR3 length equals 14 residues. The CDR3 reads CASSLWVTNEKLFF. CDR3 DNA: TGTGCCAGCAGTTTGTGGGTGACTAATGAAAAACTGTTTTTT.

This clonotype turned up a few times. The CDR3 nucleotides are TGTGCCAGCAGCTCCCAGGGTATCTACGAGCAGTACTTC. Its translation is CASSSQGIYEQYF. This rearrangement joins TRBV5-4 to TRBJ2-7; TRBD1 is a possible D gene (5 bases). The length of the CDR3 is 13 residues. Trimming removed 3 bases from V and 3 bases from J, with 10 bases in between. From germline, CDR1 is SGHNT and CDR2 YYREEE (reference sequence).

This CDR3 reads CASSQNRGTEAFF. The CDR3, as DNA: TGTGCCAGCAGCCAGAACAGGGGGACTGAAGCTTTCTTT. This chain connects TRBV3-1 to TRBJ1-1; TRBD1 matches 8 bases. Germline loops: CDR1 LGHDT, CDR2 YNNKEL (reference sequence). Unmatched junction bases numbered 2, after V lost 3 bases and J lost 5 bases. This CDR3 spans 13 amino acids.

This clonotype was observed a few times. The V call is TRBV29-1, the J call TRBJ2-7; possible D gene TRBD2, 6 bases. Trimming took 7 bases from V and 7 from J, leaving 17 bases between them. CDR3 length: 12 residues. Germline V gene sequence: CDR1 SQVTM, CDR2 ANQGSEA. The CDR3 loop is CSGRTFAGEQYF. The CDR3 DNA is TGCAGCGGAAGAACCTTTGCGGGGGAGCAGTACTTC.

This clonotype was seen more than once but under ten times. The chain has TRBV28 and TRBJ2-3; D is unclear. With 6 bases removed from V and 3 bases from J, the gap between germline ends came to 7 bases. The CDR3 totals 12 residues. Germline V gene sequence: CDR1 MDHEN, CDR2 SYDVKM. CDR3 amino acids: CASSYRTDTQYF. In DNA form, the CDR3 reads TGTGCCAGCAGCTACAGAACAGATACGCAGTATTTT.

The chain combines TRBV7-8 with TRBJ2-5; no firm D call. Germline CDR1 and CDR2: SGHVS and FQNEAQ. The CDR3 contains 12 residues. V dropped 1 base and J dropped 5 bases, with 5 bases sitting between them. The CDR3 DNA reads TGTGCCAGCAGCTTAGTAGTCGAGACCCAGTACTTC. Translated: CASSLVVETQYF.

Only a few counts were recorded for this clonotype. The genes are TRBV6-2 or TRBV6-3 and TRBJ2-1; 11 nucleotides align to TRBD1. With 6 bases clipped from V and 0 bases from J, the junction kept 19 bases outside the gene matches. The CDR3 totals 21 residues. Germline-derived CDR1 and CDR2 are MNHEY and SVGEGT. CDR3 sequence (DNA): TGTGCCAGCAGCTCACTACGGACAGGGGGCTCCCGAAGCGGCTCCTACAATGAGCAGTTCTTC. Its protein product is CASSSLRTGGSRSGSYNEQFF.

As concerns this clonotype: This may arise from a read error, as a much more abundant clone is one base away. The CDR3 coding sequence is TGTGCCAGCAGGGGCCGTGGGCATAAGCAGTTCTTC. As protein: CASRGRGHKQFF. This chain connects TRBV7-3 to TRBJ2-1; D is uncertain. V gave up 6 bases and J gave up 11 bases, with 14 bases separating them. Germline CDR1 is SGHTA and CDR2 is FQGTGA. This CDR3 contains 12 residues. Looking up the rest from reference TRBV7-3 and TRBJ2-1 gives the full variable domain: GAGVSQTPSNKVTEKGKYVELRCDPISGHTALYWYRQSLGQGPEFLIYFQGTGAADDSGLPNDRFFAVRPEGSVSTLKIQRTERGDSAVYLCASRGRGHKQFFGPGTRLTVL.

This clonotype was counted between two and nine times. The CDR3 is CASSSEWNEQFF. CDR3 nucleotides: TGTGCCAGCAGCTCGGAGTGGAATGAGCAGTTCTTC. The chain combines TRBV11-3 with TRBJ2-1; D unresolved. This CDR3 comprises 12 residues. Trimming pared 4 bases from V and 7 bases from J, leaving 8 bases between. Germline V CDR1 and CDR2: SGHNT, YENEEA. The whole variable domain, remainder taken from reference TRBV11-3 and TRBJ2-1, is EAGVVQSPRYKIIEKKQPVAFWCNPISGHNTLYWYLQNLGQGPELLIRYENEEAVDDSQLPKDRFSAERLKGVDSTLKIQPAELGDSAVYLCASSSEWNEQFFGPGTRLTVL.